This is a list of T cell receptor beta chains from one sample in a study of cytomegalovirus exposure and HLA in healthy donors. TCRdb's table, derived via immunoSEQ multiplex PCR, lists solely in-frame clones and lacks some. The table has 25,000 to 40,000 clones, roughly 60% seen once. Sequencing input: PBMCs. These receptors originate from a man aged 45-60 years in good health and CMV-seropositive. Both conserved end residues are part of each CDR3. D genes are given only for firm matches. Where a row states a size, it is once, few, many or the class of an expanded clone; other rows omit it.

abundance: .
d_gene: TRBD1
j_gene: TRBJ1-2
v_gene: TRBV6-1
CDR3nt: TGTGCCAGCAGTGAAAAGGGGGCGGGCGGCTACACCTTC
CDR3aa: CASSEKGAGGYTF

abundance: few
d_gene: TRBD1
j_gene: TRBJ1-1
v_gene: TRBV5-8
CDR3nt: TGTGCCAGCAGCTTGGGACAGGGGGAAGTTGGCACTGAAGCTTTCTTT
CDR3aa: CASSLGQGEVGTEAFF

abundance: .
d_gene: TRBD1
j_gene: TRBJ1-5
v_gene: TRBV4-2
CDR3nt: TGTGCCAGCAGCCAATTGGGACAGGGAGGCAATCAGCCCCAGCATTTT
CDR3aa: CASSQLGQGGNQPQHF

abundance: .
d_gene: .
j_gene: TRBJ1-1
v_gene: TRBV5-1
CDR3nt: TGCGCCAGCAGCTTGGCGGGAGGTGTTGAAGCTTTCTTT
CDR3aa: CASSLAGGVEAFF

abundance: few
d_gene: .
j_gene: TRBJ2-7
v_gene: TRBV15
CDR3nt: TGTGCCACCAGCAGAGATCGCAGTGCCTACGAGCAGTACTTC
CDR3aa: CATSRDRSAYEQYF

abundance: .
d_gene: TRBD1
j_gene: TRBJ1-2
v_gene: TRBV29-1
CDR3nt: TGCAGCGCATGGACAGGGGGTAACTATGGCTACACCTTC
CDR3aa: CSAWTGGNYGYTF

abundance: .
d_gene: .
j_gene: TRBJ1-2
v_gene: TRBV29-1
CDR3nt: TGCAGCGTTGAACTGGACTCTAGGTACACCTTC
CDR3aa: CSVELDSRYTF

abundance: .
d_gene: .
j_gene: TRBJ2-1
v_gene: TRBV15
CDR3nt: TGTGCCACCAGCAGAGGAGCAGGGCGAAACAATGAGCAGTTCTTC
CDR3aa: CATSRGAGRNNEQFF

abundance: few
d_gene: TRBD1
j_gene: TRBJ2-5
v_gene: TRBV7-8
CDR3nt: TGTGCCAGCAGCTTAAGGACAGGGGAGTATCGAGAGACCCAGTACTTC
CDR3aa: CASSLRTGEYRETQYF

abundance: .
d_gene: .
j_gene: TRBJ1-1
v_gene: TRBV27
CDR3nt: TGTGCCAGCAGTCCAGTAGAGGCGTCTGAAGCTTTCTTT
CDR3aa: CASSPVEASEAFF

abundance: few
d_gene: .
j_gene: TRBJ1-6
v_gene: TRBV5-4
CDR3nt: TGTGCCAGCAGCTTGGACCGCAGCTCCTATAATTCACCCCTCCACTTT
CDR3aa: CASSLDRSSYNSPLHF

abundance: few
d_gene: TRBD1
j_gene: TRBJ1-2
v_gene: TRBV19
CDR3nt: TGTGCCAGTAGGGGGGACAGCCCCAACTATGGCTACACCTTC
CDR3aa: CASRGDSPNYGYTF

abundance: few
d_gene: .
j_gene: TRBJ2-5
v_gene: TRBV9
CDR3nt: TGTGCCAGCAGCGGTCCGAGCGCGACCCAGTACTTC
CDR3aa: CASSGPSATQYF

abundance: few
d_gene: .
j_gene: TRBJ1-1
v_gene: TRBV6-5
CDR3nt: TGTGCCAGCAGTTACGGGGAGGAGAACACTGAAGCTTTCTTT
CDR3aa: CASSYGEENTEAFF

abundance: .
d_gene: .
j_gene: TRBJ1-5
v_gene: TRBV7-2
CDR3nt: TGTGCCAGCAGCAGAATGTGGGGGCGCGGTCAGCCCCAGCATTTT
CDR3aa: CASSRMWGRGQPQHF

abundance: .
d_gene: TRBD1
j_gene: TRBJ1-1
v_gene: TRBV11-1
CDR3nt: TGTGCCAGCAGCGGAAGACAGGGCACTGAAGCTTTCTTT
CDR3aa: CASSGRQGTEAFF

abundance: .
d_gene: TRBD1
j_gene: TRBJ2-1
v_gene: TRBV30
CDR3nt: TGTGCCTCTCGGGACAGGGGTATTGCCAATGAGCAGTTCTTC
CDR3aa: CASRDRGIANEQFF

abundance: .
d_gene: .
j_gene: TRBJ2-1
v_gene: TRBV7-9
CDR3nt: TGTGCCAGCAGCTTCCAACTAGAAGGGTATGAGCAGTTCTTC
CDR3aa: CASSFQLEGYEQFF

abundance: .
d_gene: .
j_gene: TRBJ2-1
v_gene: TRBV4-2
CDR3nt: TGTGCCAGCAGCCAAGTTAACGGTGAGCAGTTCTTC
CDR3aa: CASSQVNGEQFF

abundance: once
d_gene: TRBD1
j_gene: TRBJ2-5
v_gene: TRBV10-3
CDR3nt: TGTGCCATCAGTGAGTCCTGGACAGGAGAAGAGACCCAGTACTTC
CDR3aa: CAISESWTGEETQYF

abundance: .
d_gene: TRBD2
j_gene: TRBJ2-3
v_gene: TRBV10-3
CDR3nt: TGTGCCATCAGGGCTAGCGGCCTACGTACAGATACGCAGTATTTT
CDR3aa: CAIRASGLRTDTQYF

abundance: .
d_gene: .
j_gene: TRBJ2-3
v_gene: TRBV6-5
CDR3nt: TGTGCCAGCAGTTTAGCGGTTAGCACAGATACGCAGTATTTT
CDR3aa: CASSLAVSTDTQYF

abundance: .
d_gene: TRBD1
j_gene: TRBJ2-2
v_gene: TRBV25-1
CDR3nt: TGTGCCAGCACCTCGGGACAGGAGGGGTCCGGGGAGCTGTTTTTT
CDR3aa: CASTSGQEGSGELFF

abundance: .
d_gene: TRBD1
j_gene: TRBJ1-1
v_gene: TRBV5-4
CDR3nt: TGTGCCAGCCGGGACAGGGGGCGAGCTTTCTTT
CDR3aa: CASRDRGRAFF

abundance: few
d_gene: .
j_gene: TRBJ1-4
v_gene: TRBV15
CDR3nt: TGTGCCACCAGCAGAGATCCGGGTGAAAAACTGTTTTTT
CDR3aa: CATSRDPGEKLFF

abundance: .
d_gene: .
j_gene: TRBJ1-6
v_gene: TRBV30
CDR3nt: TGTGCCTGGAACCCAGAGGGCTATAATTCACCCCTCCACTTT
CDR3aa: CAWNPEGYNSPLHF

abundance: .
d_gene: TRBD1
j_gene: TRBJ1-4
v_gene: TRBV5-1
CDR3nt: TGCGCCAGCAGCTTGGAAGGGGGCAATGAAAAACTGTTTTTT
CDR3aa: CASSLEGGNEKLFF

abundance: few
d_gene: .
j_gene: TRBJ1-6
v_gene: TRBV30
CDR3nt: TGTGCCTGGAATATTGGGCATTCACCCCTCCACTTT
CDR3aa: CAWNIGHSPLHF

abundance: .
d_gene: .
j_gene: TRBJ1-2
v_gene: TRBV10-3
CDR3nt: TGTGCCATCAGTGAAGGAGGGAAGGGTTTCTATGGCTACACCTTC
CDR3aa: CAISEGGKGFYGYTF

abundance: .
d_gene: TRBD1
j_gene: TRBJ2-1
v_gene: TRBV5-1
CDR3nt: TGCGCCAGCAGCACGGACAGGGGAAATGAGCAGTTCTTC
CDR3aa: CASSTDRGNEQFF

abundance: once
d_gene: .
j_gene: TRBJ2-3
v_gene: TRBV5-4
CDR3nt: TGTGCCAGCAGCTTGTCTAGCGCCACAGATACGCAGTATTTT
CDR3aa: CASSLSSATDTQYF

abundance: .
d_gene: .
j_gene: TRBJ1-1
v_gene: TRBV7-9
CDR3nt: TGTGCCAGCAGCTTAAGGGGGAACACTGAAGCTTTCTTT
CDR3aa: CASSLRGNTEAFF

abundance: .
d_gene: TRBD2
j_gene: TRBJ2-7
v_gene: TRBV4-1
CDR3nt: TGCGCCAGCAGCCAAAATCTTGGGACTAGCGGGAGGCCCTACGAGCAGTACTTC
CDR3aa: CASSQNLGTSGRPYEQYF

abundance: few
d_gene: .
j_gene: TRBJ2-1
v_gene: TRBV5-1
CDR3nt: TGCGCCAGCAGCTTCATCTCCTACAATGAGCAGTTCTTC
CDR3aa: CASSFISYNEQFF

abundance: .
d_gene: .
j_gene: TRBJ1-1
v_gene: TRBV6-5
CDR3nt: TGTGCCAGCAGTCCCAGGGGTACGAACGCTGAAGCTTTCTTT
CDR3aa: CASSPRGTNAEAFF

abundance: .
d_gene: TRBD1
j_gene: TRBJ1-6
v_gene: TRBV6-5
CDR3nt: TGTGCCAGCAGCGCTAGACAGGGGTATGCACCCCTCCACTTT
CDR3aa: CASSARQGYAPLHF

abundance: .
d_gene: .
j_gene: TRBJ2-1
v_gene: TRBV9
CDR3nt: TGTGCCAGCAGCGGGCAAAATGAGCAGTTCTTC
CDR3aa: CASSGQNEQFF

abundance: .
d_gene: .
j_gene: TRBJ1-2
v_gene: TRBV4-1
CDR3nt: TGCGCCAGCAGCCGTAGCTCATCCTTAATAGATGGCTACACCTTC
CDR3aa: CASSRSSSLIDGYTF

abundance: .
d_gene: .
j_gene: TRBJ2-2
v_gene: TRBV29-1
CDR3nt: TGCAGCGTTGGACGGCGGGGCGCGGGGGAGCTGTTTTTT
CDR3aa: CSVGRRGAGELFF

abundance: once
d_gene: .
j_gene: TRBJ2-7
v_gene: TRBV18
CDR3nt: TGTGCCAGCTCTGGTAGCCACTCCTACGAGCAGTACTTC
CDR3aa: CASSGSHSYEQYF

abundance: .
d_gene: .
j_gene: TRBJ1-5
v_gene: TRBV28
CDR3nt: TGTGCCAGCAGTCTTACAGGGAGCAATCAGCCCCAGCATTTT
CDR3aa: CASSLTGSNQPQHF